This T cell receptor beta chain appears in the sequencing data of a study of T cell clones after liver transplantation. Some clones are missing from TCRdb's copy, which holds only in-frame ones; the method was immunoSEQ multiplex PCR. Of tens of thousands of clones in the sample, over 80% were seen once. The germline V gene has CDR1 MNHNY and CDR2 SVGAGI (reference sequence). CDR3 length: 14 amino acids. The V gene lost 6 bases and the J gene lost 4 bases, with 16 bases spanning the gap. This TCR came from a human patient who received a liver transplant. The graft donor may be the source of some T cells. The starting material was CD4+ T cells from blood, obtained at the 22-month timepoint. The rearrangement links TRBV6-6 to TRBJ2-7; D unclear. CDR3 in DNA: TGTGCCAGCAGCCGAACCGGCGGTGGATACGAGCAGTACTTC. Protein: CASSRTGGGYEQYF.